The clone carrying this T cell receptor beta chain has a count of ten or more. CDR3 length equals 15 residues. The junction had 3 bases not matched to a gene; V was cut back by 3 bases and J by 2 bases. Germline V CDR1 and CDR2: SGHTA, FQGNSA. The data are from a study of spatial heterogeneity in lung cancer. The sample's time point: blood at routine non-recurrence follow-up after resection. A distinct unique molecular identifier was carried by each TCR cDNA molecule. From the 5' RACE reads, TCRdb called clonotypes with MiXCR, one entry per CDR3 protein. The sample consists of roughly 46,000 distinct CDR3 sequences, about an eighth of them appearing once.

The sample in question was PBMCs, obtained at follow-up. This receptor was identified in a male donor with early-stage non-small cell lung cancer. The V gene is TRBV7-2, the J gene TRBJ2-1; 8 bases map to TRBD1. The DNA for the CDR3 is TGTGCCAGCAGCTTCGGCAGGGGGCCCTACAATGAGCAGTTCTTC. It yields the protein CASSFGRGPYNEQFF.